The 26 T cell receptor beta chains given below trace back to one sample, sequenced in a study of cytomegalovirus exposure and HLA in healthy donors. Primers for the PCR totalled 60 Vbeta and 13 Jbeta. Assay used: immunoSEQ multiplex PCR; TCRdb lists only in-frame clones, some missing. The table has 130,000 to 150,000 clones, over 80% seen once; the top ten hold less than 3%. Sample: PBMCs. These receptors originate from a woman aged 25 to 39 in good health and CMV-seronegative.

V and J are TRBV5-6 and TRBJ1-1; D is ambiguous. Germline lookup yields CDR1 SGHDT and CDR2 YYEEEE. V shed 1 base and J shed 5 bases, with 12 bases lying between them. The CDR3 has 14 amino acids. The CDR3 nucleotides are TGTGCCAGCAGCTTGTTGCTGGTAACAACTGAAGCTTTCTTT. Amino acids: CASSLLLVTTEAFF.

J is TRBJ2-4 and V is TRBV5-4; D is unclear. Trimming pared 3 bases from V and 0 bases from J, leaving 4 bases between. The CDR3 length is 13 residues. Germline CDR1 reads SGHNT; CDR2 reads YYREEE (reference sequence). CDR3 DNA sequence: TGTGCCAGCAGCTCTGTAGCCAAAAACATTCAGTACTTC. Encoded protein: CASSSVAKNIQYF.

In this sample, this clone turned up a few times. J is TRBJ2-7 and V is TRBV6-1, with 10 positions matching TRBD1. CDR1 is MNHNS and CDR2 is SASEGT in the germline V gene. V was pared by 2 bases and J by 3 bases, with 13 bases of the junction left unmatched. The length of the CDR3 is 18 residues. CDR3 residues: CASSESGTGAPRLYEQYF. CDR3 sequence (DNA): TGTGCCAGCAGTGAATCGGGGACAGGGGCGCCGCGACTCTACGAGCAGTACTTC.

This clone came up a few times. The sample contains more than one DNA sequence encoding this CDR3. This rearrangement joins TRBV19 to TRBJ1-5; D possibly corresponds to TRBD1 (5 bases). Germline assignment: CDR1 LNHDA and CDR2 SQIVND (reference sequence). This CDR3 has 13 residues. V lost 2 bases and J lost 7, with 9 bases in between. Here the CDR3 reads CASSIQGRQPQHF. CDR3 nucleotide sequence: TGTGCCAGTAGTATACAGGGTCGCCAGCCCCAGCATTTT.

The CDR3 loop reads CASSLAVTGLSYGYTF. In DNA, the CDR3 is TGTGCCAGCAGCTTGGCCGTGACAGGGTTATCCTATGGCTACACCTTC. The J gene is TRBJ1-2, the V gene TRBV5-4; 7 bases map to TRBD1. The CDR3 sequence is 16 residues long. The J segment lost 4 bases and the V segment lost 0 bases, leaving 9 bases of the junction unmatched. Germline lookup yields CDR1 SGHNT and CDR2 YYREEE (reference sequence).

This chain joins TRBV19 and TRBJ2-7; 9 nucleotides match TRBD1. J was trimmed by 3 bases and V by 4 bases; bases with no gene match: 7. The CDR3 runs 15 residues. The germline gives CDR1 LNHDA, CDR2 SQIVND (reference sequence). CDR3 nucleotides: TGTGCCAGTAGTAAGGGACAGGGCATATACTACGAGCAGTACTTC. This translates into CASSKGQGIYYEQYF.

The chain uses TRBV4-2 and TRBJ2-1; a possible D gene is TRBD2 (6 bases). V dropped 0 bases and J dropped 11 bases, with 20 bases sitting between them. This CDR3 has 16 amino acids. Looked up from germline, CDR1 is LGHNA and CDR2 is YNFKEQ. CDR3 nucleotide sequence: TGTGCCAGCAGCCAAGACCGGGCGGGGATAACAATGAAGCAGTTCTTC. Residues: CASSQDRAGITMKQFF.

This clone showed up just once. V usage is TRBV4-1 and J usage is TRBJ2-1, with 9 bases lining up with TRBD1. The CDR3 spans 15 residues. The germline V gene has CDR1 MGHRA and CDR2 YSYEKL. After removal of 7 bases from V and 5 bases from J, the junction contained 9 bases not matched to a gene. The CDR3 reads CASTLQGAFDNEQFF. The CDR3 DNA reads TGCGCCAGCACGCTACAGGGGGCTTTCGACAATGAGCAGTTCTTC.

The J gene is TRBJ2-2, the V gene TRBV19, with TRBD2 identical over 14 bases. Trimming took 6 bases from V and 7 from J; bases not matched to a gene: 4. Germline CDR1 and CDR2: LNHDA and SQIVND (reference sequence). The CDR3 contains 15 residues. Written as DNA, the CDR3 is TGTGCCAGTAGCGGACTAGCGGGGGGTAACGGGGAGCTGTTTTTT. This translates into CASSGLAGGNGELFF.

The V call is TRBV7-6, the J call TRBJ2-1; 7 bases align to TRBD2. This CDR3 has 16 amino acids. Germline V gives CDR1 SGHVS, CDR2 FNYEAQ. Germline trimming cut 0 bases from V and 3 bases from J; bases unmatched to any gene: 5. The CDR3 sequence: CASSLAGWGGYNEQFF. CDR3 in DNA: TGTGCCAGCAGCTTAGCGGGGTGGGGGGGCTACAATGAGCAGTTCTTC.

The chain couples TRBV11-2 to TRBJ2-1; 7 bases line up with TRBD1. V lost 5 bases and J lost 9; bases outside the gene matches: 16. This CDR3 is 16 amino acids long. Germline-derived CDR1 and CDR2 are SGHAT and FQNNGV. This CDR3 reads CASSRTAKGALFEQFF. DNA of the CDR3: TGTGCCAGCAGCCGCACAGCTAAGGGGGCTCTCTTTGAGCAGTTCTTC.

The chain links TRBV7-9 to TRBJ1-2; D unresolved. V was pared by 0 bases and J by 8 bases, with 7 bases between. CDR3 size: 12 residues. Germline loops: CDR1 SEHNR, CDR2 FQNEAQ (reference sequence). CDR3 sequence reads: CASSLARSGYTF. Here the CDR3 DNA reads TGTGCCAGCAGCTTAGCGAGGTCCGGCTACACCTTC. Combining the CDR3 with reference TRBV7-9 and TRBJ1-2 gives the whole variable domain DTGVSQNPRHKITKRGQNVTFRCDPISEHNRLYWYRQTLGQGPEFLTYFQNEAQLEKSRLLSDRFSAERPKGSFSTLEIQRTEQGDSAMYLCASSLARSGYTFGSGTRLTVV.

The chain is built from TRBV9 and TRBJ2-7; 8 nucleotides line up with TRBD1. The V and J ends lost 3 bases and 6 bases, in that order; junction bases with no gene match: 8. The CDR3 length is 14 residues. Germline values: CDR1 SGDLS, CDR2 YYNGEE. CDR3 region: CASSETGARGEQYF. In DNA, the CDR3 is TGTGCCAGCAGCGAGACAGGGGCACGAGGCGAGCAGTACTTC. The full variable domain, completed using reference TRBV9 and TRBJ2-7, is DSGVTQTPKHLITATGQRVTLRCSPRSGDLSVYWYQQSLDQGLQFLIQYYNGEERAKGNILERFSAQQFPDLHSELNLSSLELGDSALYFCASSETGARGEQYFGPGTRLTVT.

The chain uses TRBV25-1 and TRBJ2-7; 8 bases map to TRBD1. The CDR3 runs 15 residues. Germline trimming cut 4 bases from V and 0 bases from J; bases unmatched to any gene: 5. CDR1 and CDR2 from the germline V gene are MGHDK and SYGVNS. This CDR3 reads CASSGAGGSSYEQYF. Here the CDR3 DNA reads TGTGCCAGCAGTGGGGCAGGGGGCTCCTCCTACGAGCAGTACTTC.

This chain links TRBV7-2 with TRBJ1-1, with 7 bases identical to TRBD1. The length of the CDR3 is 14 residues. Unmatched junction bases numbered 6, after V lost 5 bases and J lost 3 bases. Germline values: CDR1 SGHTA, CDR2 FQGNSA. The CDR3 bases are TGTGCCAGCAGCCGACAGGGTTTCGACACTGAAGCTTTCTTT. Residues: CASSRQGFDTEAFF.

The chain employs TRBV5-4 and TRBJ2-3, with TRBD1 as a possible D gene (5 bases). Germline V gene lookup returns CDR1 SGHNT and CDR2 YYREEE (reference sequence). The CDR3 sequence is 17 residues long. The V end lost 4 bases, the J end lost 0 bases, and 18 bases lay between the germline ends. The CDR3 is CASSLLIAGPSTDTQYF. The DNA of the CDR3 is TGTGCCAGCAGCCTACTAATTGCAGGGCCTAGCACAGATACGCAGTATTTT.

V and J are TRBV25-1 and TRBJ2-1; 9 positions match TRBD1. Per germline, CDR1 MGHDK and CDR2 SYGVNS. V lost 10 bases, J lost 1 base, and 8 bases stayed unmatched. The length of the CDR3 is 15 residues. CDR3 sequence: CAKNKGQGSYNEQFF. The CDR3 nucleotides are TGTGCCAAAAATAAGGGACAGGGATCCTACAATGAGCAGTTCTTC.

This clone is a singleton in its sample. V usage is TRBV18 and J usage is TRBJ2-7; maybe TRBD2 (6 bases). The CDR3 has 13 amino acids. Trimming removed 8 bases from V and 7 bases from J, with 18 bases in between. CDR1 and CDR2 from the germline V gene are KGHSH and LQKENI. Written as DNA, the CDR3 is TGTGCCAGCCAACCGGGAGATGCTGGGGAGCAGTACTTC. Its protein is CASQPGDAGEQYF.

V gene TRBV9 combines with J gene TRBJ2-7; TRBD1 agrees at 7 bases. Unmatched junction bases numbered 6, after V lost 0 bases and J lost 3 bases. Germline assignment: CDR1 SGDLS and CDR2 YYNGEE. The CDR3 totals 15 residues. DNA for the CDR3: TGTGCCAGCAGCGTAGCGACAGGGAAGATCTACGAGCAGTACTTC. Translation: CASSVATGKIYEQYF.

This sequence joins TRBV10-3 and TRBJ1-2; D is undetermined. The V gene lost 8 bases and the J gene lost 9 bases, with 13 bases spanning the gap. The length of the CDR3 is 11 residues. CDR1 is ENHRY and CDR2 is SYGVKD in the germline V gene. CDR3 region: CAISSGLSYTF. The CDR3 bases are TGTGCCATCTCAAGCGGGCTAAGCTACACCTTC.

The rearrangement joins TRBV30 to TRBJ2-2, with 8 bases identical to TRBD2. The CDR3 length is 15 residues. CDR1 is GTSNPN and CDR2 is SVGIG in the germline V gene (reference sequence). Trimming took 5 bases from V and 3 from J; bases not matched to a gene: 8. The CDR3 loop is CAWGPAGDYTGELFF. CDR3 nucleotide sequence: TGTGCCTGGGGTCCAGCGGGAGACTACACCGGGGAGCTGTTTTTT. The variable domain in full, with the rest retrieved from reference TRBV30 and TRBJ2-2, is SQTIHQWPATLVQPVGSPLSLECTVEGTSNPNLYWYRQAAGRGLQLLFYSVGIGQISSEVPQNLSASRPQDRQFILSSKKLLLSDSGFYLCAWGPAGDYTGELFFGEGSRLTVL.

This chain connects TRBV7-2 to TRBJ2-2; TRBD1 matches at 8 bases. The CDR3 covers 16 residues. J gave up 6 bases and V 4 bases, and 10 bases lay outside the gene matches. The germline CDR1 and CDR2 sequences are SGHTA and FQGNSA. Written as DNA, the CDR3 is TGTGCCAGCAGCTGGGAGCGGACAGGGATGGCCGGGGAGCTGTTTTTT. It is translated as CASSWERTGMAGELFF.

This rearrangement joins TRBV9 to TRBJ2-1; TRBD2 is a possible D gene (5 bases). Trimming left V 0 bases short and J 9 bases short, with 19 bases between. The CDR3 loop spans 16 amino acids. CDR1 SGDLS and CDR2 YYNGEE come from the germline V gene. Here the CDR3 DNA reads TGTGCCAGCAGCGTAGTACCGGGGATTGGGGTGGGTGAGCAGTTCTTC. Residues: CASSVVPGIGVGEQFF.

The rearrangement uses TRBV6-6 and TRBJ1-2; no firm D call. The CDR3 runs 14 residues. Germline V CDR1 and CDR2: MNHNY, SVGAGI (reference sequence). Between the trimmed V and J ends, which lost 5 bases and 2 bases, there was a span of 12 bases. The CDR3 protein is CASSPPASNYGYTF. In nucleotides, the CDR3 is TGTGCCAGCAGTCCCCCCGCGTCCAACTATGGCTACACCTTC.

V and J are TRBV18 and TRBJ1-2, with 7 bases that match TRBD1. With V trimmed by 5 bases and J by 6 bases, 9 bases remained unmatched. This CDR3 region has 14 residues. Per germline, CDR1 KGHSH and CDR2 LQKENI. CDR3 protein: CASSDRQGGNGYTF. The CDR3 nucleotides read TGTGCCAGCTCAGATCGACAGGGCGGCAATGGCTACACCTTC.

CDR3 sequence (DNA): TGTGCCAGTAGTATTGGGGGCGGTGGGGCCAAAAACATTCAGTACTTC. Its protein is CASSIGGGGAKNIQYF. The chain joins TRBV19 to TRBJ2-4; weak D call: TRBD1 (6 bases). V gave up 3 bases and J gave up 1 base, with 13 bases separating them. Germline V gene sequence: CDR1 LNHDA, CDR2 SQIVND (reference sequence). The CDR3 consists of 16 residues.